This is a list of T cell receptor beta chains from one sample in a study of cytomegalovirus exposure and HLA in healthy donors. The method was immunoSEQ multiplex PCR; TCRdb's version includes in-frame clones alone and lacks a portion of them. The sample includes about 110,000 clones, roughly 80% of them seen just once. Sequencing was carried out using PBMCs. The receptors come from a man aged 55 to 70 in good health and CMV-seronegative. Both conserved end residues are part of each CDR3. Each record gives: J gene, clone size, V gene, D gene, CDR3 protein, CDR3 DNA. The D gene is left open where the match is weak. Where a row states a size, it is once, few, many or the class of an expanded clone; other rows omit it.

j_call: TRBJ1-2
clone_size: NA
v_call: TRBV14
d_call: NA
cdr3_aa: CASSPARDTSYGYTF
cdr3_nt: TGTGCCAGCAGTCCTGCCCGGGACACGTCGTATGGCTACACCTTC

j_call: TRBJ2-3
clone_size: NA
v_call: TRBV19
d_call: TRBD1
cdr3_aa: CASSFRTGGLGDTQYF
cdr3_nt: TGTGCCAGTAGTTTTAGGACAGGGGGCCTCGGAGATACGCAGTATTTT

j_call: TRBJ1-1
clone_size: NA
v_call: TRBV18
d_call: NA
cdr3_aa: CASLSSGEAFF
cdr3_nt: TGTGCCAGCTTGTCCTCGGGTGAAGCTTTCTTT

j_call: TRBJ2-5
clone_size: NA
v_call: TRBV5-4
d_call: NA
cdr3_aa: CASSLAKGLETQYF
cdr3_nt: TGTGCCAGCAGCTTGGCCAAGGGACTAGAGACCCAGTACTTC

j_call: TRBJ1-2
clone_size: NA
v_call: TRBV11-3
d_call: NA
cdr3_aa: CASSLDLPRSTGFYGYTF
cdr3_nt: TGTGCCAGCAGCTTAGACCTCCCTCGGTCCACAGGATTCTATGGCTACACCTTC

j_call: TRBJ1-1
clone_size: NA
v_call: TRBV7-9
d_call: NA
cdr3_aa: CASSLAREGTEAFF
cdr3_nt: TGTGCCAGCAGCTTGGCCAGGGAAGGCACTGAAGCTTTCTTT

j_call: TRBJ2-1
clone_size: NA
v_call: TRBV5-1
d_call: NA
cdr3_aa: CASSLGDGGGGNEQFF
cdr3_nt: TGCGCCAGCAGCTTGGGAGATGGAGGGGGCGGGAATGAGCAGTTCTTC

j_call: TRBJ2-3
clone_size: NA
v_call: TRBV7-9
d_call: TRBD2
cdr3_aa: CASSLDRGLAESDTQYF
cdr3_nt: TGTGCCAGCAGCTTAGACCGCGGACTAGCGGAGTCAGATACGCAGTATTTT

j_call: TRBJ2-3
clone_size: NA
v_call: TRBV7-9
d_call: TRBD1
cdr3_aa: CASSLQTGGGTDTQYF
cdr3_nt: TGTGCCAGCAGCTTGCAAACAGGGGGCGGCACAGATACGCAGTATTTT

j_call: TRBJ1-2
clone_size: NA
v_call: TRBV28
d_call: NA
cdr3_aa: CASSLERFSGYTF
cdr3_nt: TGTGCCAGCAGTTTAGAACGGTTTAGTGGCTACACCTTC

j_call: TRBJ2-1
clone_size: few
v_call: TRBV11-2
d_call: TRBD1
cdr3_aa: CASSPNRGDNEQFF
cdr3_nt: TGTGCCAGCAGCCCAAACAGGGGCGACAATGAGCAGTTCTTC

j_call: TRBJ1-1
clone_size: few
v_call: TRBV4-3
d_call: NA
cdr3_aa: CASRAKYVRRQEAFF
cdr3_nt: TGCGCCAGCAGAGCCAAGTATGTACGTCGACAGGAAGCTTTCTTT

j_call: TRBJ1-3
clone_size: NA
v_call: TRBV5-4
d_call: NA
cdr3_aa: CASSNRDTFSGNTIYF
cdr3_nt: TGTGCCAGCAGCAATAGGGACACCTTCTCTGGAAACACCATATATTTT

j_call: TRBJ2-3
clone_size: NA
v_call: TRBV25-1
d_call: NA
cdr3_aa: CASSRGDTQYF
cdr3_nt: TGTGCCAGCTCCCGGGGAGATACGCAGTATTTT

j_call: TRBJ1-6
clone_size: NA
v_call: TRBV25-1
d_call: TRBD1
cdr3_aa: CASKGTGNSPLHF
cdr3_nt: TGTGCCAGCAAGGGGACAGGGAATTCACCCCTCCACTTT

j_call: TRBJ1-1
clone_size: few
v_call: TRBV29-1
d_call: TRBD1
cdr3_aa: CSVAQGEARTEAFF
cdr3_nt: TGCAGCGTTGCACAGGGGGAGGCGAGGACTGAAGCTTTCTTT

j_call: TRBJ1-5
clone_size: NA
v_call: TRBV7-6
d_call: TRBD1
cdr3_aa: CASSSTGAGSPQHF
cdr3_nt: TGTGCCAGCAGCTCCACAGGGGCGGGATCGCCCCAGCATTTT

j_call: TRBJ2-7
clone_size: NA
v_call: TRBV27
d_call: NA
cdr3_aa: CASNTGGASPLPEQYF
cdr3_nt: TGTGCCAGCAACACTGGGGGGGCCTCCCCTCTGCCCGAGCAGTACTTC

j_call: TRBJ1-6
clone_size: NA
v_call: TRBV7-6
d_call: NA
cdr3_aa: CASSLMSRGSNSPLHF
cdr3_nt: TGTGCCAGCAGCTTGATGAGCAGAGGGAGTAATTCACCCCTCCACTTT

j_call: TRBJ2-3
clone_size: NA
v_call: TRBV29-1
d_call: NA
cdr3_aa: CSVGSGTSTDTQYF
cdr3_nt: TGCAGCGTTGGTTCTGGGACTAGCACAGATACGCAGTATTTT

j_call: TRBJ1-6
clone_size: NA
v_call: TRBV6-6
d_call: NA
cdr3_aa: CASSLDGNNSPLHF
cdr3_nt: TGTGCCAGCAGTCTCGACGGGAATAATTCACCCCTCCACTTT

j_call: TRBJ2-7
clone_size: few
v_call: TRBV4-2
d_call: TRBD1
cdr3_aa: CASSQSGQGFPYEQYF
cdr3_nt: TGTGCCAGCAGCCAATCGGGACAGGGGTTCCCCTACGAGCAGTACTTC

j_call: TRBJ2-3
clone_size: NA
v_call: TRBV7-9
d_call: TRBD1
cdr3_aa: CASKATGGFTDTQYF
cdr3_nt: TGTGCCAGCAAGGCGACAGGGGGCTTCACAGATACGCAGTATTTT

j_call: TRBJ2-5
clone_size: NA
v_call: TRBV7-2
d_call: TRBD1
cdr3_aa: CASSLGTGGQATQYF
cdr3_nt: TGTGCCAGCAGCTTAGGGACAGGGGGCCAGGCGACCCAGTACTTC

j_call: TRBJ1-2
clone_size: few
v_call: TRBV23-1
d_call: NA
cdr3_aa: CASSPHTGGGSTYGYTF
cdr3_nt: TGCGCCAGCAGCCCACATACTGGGGGGGGATCTACTTATGGCTACACCTTC

j_call: TRBJ1-1
clone_size: NA
v_call: TRBV7-9
d_call: NA
cdr3_aa: CASSFRRGIMNTEAFF
cdr3_nt: TGTGCCAGCAGCTTCCGCCGAGGGATCATGAACACTGAAGCTTTCTTT

j_call: TRBJ2-1
clone_size: NA
v_call: TRBV29-1
d_call: NA
cdr3_aa: CTTAWGPGNEQFF
cdr3_nt: TGCACCACGGCCTGGGGGCCGGGCAATGAGCAGTTCTTC

j_call: TRBJ1-3
clone_size: NA
v_call: TRBV28
d_call: NA
cdr3_aa: CASSPGQIGNTIYF
cdr3_nt: TGTGCCAGCAGCCCCGGACAGATTGGAAACACCATATATTTT

j_call: TRBJ2-1
clone_size: NA
v_call: TRBV18
d_call: TRBD2
cdr3_aa: CASSRTSGQNEQFF
cdr3_nt: TGTGCCAGCTCCCGGACTAGCGGACAAAATGAGCAGTTCTTC

j_call: TRBJ2-2
clone_size: NA
v_call: TRBV9
d_call: TRBD1
cdr3_aa: CASSSHRTGSVGELFF
cdr3_nt: TGTGCCAGCAGCTCACACCGGACAGGGTCGGTGGGGGAGCTGTTTTTT

j_call: TRBJ1-1
clone_size: NA
v_call: TRBV7-9
d_call: NA
cdr3_aa: CASSLVQRRSFF
cdr3_nt: TGTGCCAGCAGCTTAGTTCAAAGGCGGTCTTTCTTT

j_call: TRBJ1-1
clone_size: few
v_call: TRBV15
d_call: NA
cdr3_aa: CAAGGLMNTEAFF
cdr3_nt: TGTGCCGCCGGGGGACTCATGAACACTGAAGCTTTCTTT

j_call: TRBJ2-7
clone_size: NA
v_call: TRBV30
d_call: TRBD2
cdr3_aa: CAWRGRGISYEQYF
cdr3_nt: TGTGCCTGGAGGGGGAGGGGAATAAGCTACGAGCAGTACTTC

j_call: TRBJ1-5
clone_size: few
v_call: TRBV10-3
d_call: TRBD1
cdr3_aa: CAPSQGAVISNQPQHF
cdr3_nt: TGTGCCCCCAGCCAGGGGGCCGTGATTAGCAATCAGCCCCAGCATTTT

j_call: TRBJ1-4
clone_size: NA
v_call: TRBV5-1
d_call: NA
cdr3_aa: CASSLSSFATEKLFF
cdr3_nt: TGCGCCAGCAGCTTGTCCTCGTTCGCTACGGAAAAACTGTTTTTT

j_call: TRBJ2-7
clone_size: NA
v_call: TRBV7-2
d_call: TRBD2
cdr3_aa: CASSYQRGREEQYF
cdr3_nt: TGTGCCAGCAGCTATCAGCGGGGGAGGGAGGAGCAGTACTTC

j_call: TRBJ2-3
clone_size: NA
v_call: TRBV7-9
d_call: TRBD2
cdr3_aa: CASSLSGATDTQYF
cdr3_nt: TGTGCCAGCAGCTTAAGCGGGGCCACAGATACGCAGTATTTT

j_call: TRBJ1-5
clone_size: few
v_call: TRBV6-5
d_call: NA
cdr3_aa: CASSSMGGANQPQHF
cdr3_nt: TGTGCCAGCAGTTCCATGGGGGGAGCAAATCAGCCCCAGCATTTT

j_call: TRBJ1-1
clone_size: few
v_call: TRBV7-9
d_call: NA
cdr3_aa: CASRRYRRRMNTEAFF
cdr3_nt: TGTGCCAGCAGACGATACAGGCGACGGATGAACACTGAAGCTTTCTTT

j_call: TRBJ2-5
clone_size: NA
v_call: TRBV7-2
d_call: TRBD2
cdr3_aa: CASSLGTSGGVQETQYF
cdr3_nt: TGTGCCAGCAGCCTCGGGACTAGCGGGGGGGTACAAGAGACCCAGTACTTC

j_call: TRBJ1-3
clone_size: NA
v_call: TRBV5-1
d_call: NA
cdr3_aa: CASSPGPTGSGFSGNTIYF
cdr3_nt: TGCGCCAGCAGCCCAGGGCCTACAGGAAGTGGGTTTTCTGGAAACACCATATATTTT

j_call: TRBJ2-5
clone_size: NA
v_call: TRBV2
d_call: NA
cdr3_aa: CASSGGQVETQYF
cdr3_nt: TGTGCCAGCAGTGGGGGACAAGTCGAGACCCAGTACTTC

j_call: TRBJ1-2
clone_size: NA
v_call: TRBV7-2
d_call: TRBD1
cdr3_aa: CASTHSGTGNYGYTF
cdr3_nt: TGTGCCAGCACCCACTCCGGGACAGGGAACTATGGCTACACCTTC

j_call: TRBJ2-3
clone_size: NA
v_call: TRBV5-1
d_call: TRBD2
cdr3_aa: CASSSLGTSGTDTQYF
cdr3_nt: TGCGCCAGCAGCTCCCTCGGGACTAGCGGCACAGATACGCAGTATTTT

j_call: TRBJ2-7
clone_size: NA
v_call: TRBV30
d_call: NA
cdr3_aa: CAWSQQGGYEQYF
cdr3_nt: TGTGCCTGGAGCCAACAGGGTGGGTACGAGCAGTACTTC

j_call: TRBJ1-5
clone_size: NA
v_call: TRBV28
d_call: NA
cdr3_aa: CASSVSNQPQHF
cdr3_nt: TGTGCCAGCAGCGTTAGCAATCAGCCCCAGCATTTT

j_call: TRBJ1-3
clone_size: NA
v_call: TRBV4-2
d_call: TRBD1
cdr3_aa: CASSQGSGGAWRRNTIYF
cdr3_nt: TGTGCCAGCAGCCAAGGCTCAGGGGGCGCTTGGCGAAGAAACACCATATATTTT

j_call: TRBJ2-3
clone_size: NA
v_call: TRBV9
d_call: NA
cdr3_aa: CASSVGLARPDTQYF
cdr3_nt: TGTGCCAGCAGCGTAGGCCTTGCGCGCCCAGATACGCAGTATTTT

j_call: TRBJ1-1
clone_size: NA
v_call: TRBV11-1
d_call: NA
cdr3_aa: CASSPLGRGTEAFF
cdr3_nt: TGTGCCAGCAGCCCCTTGGGCAGGGGCACTGAAGCTTTCTTT

j_call: TRBJ2-3
clone_size: NA
v_call: TRBV5-4
d_call: TRBD2
cdr3_aa: CASSIGLAGGQFRGTQYF
cdr3_nt: TGTGCCAGCAGCATAGGACTAGCGGGGGGGCAATTTCGGGGTACGCAGTATTTT

j_call: TRBJ2-2
clone_size: NA
v_call: TRBV5-4
d_call: TRBD2
cdr3_aa: CASSPQAGGPGELFF
cdr3_nt: TGTGCCAGCAGCCCCCAAGCGGGGGGGCCCGGGGAGCTGTTTTTT